This is a list of T cell receptor beta chains from one sample in a study of Ad26.COV2.S vaccination and SARS-CoV-2 variants. Generated by immunoSEQ multiplex PCR, the TCRdb table keeps only in-frame clones and is missing some. The table shows 320,000 or so clones, with 90% occurring only once. The sample was peripheral blood, taken in a trial of Ad26.COV2.S vaccine versus placebo. The receptors were gathered from a person between 18 and 65 years old who received the Ad26.COV2.S COVID-19 vaccine or a placebo. CDR3s include the opening cysteine and the closing phenylalanine or tryptophan. The D gene is left open where the match is weak. Some rows have no size entry. The others give once, few or many, or a class for an expanded clone.

>TRBV7-9|once|TRBJ1-1|.
CASSIPTITEAFF
TGTGCCAGCAGTATACCCACGATCACTGAAGCTTTCTTT
>TRBV3-1/TRBV3-2|few|TRBJ2-2|TRBD2
CASSQSGLAIGAGELFF
TGTGCCAGCAGCCAATCCGGACTAGCGATTGGGGCCGGGGAGCTGTTTTTT
>TRBV18|.|TRBJ2-4|.
CASSPLRGGAVKNIQYF
TGTGCCAGCTCACCACTAAGGGGGGGTGCCGTAAAAAACATTCAGTACTTC
>TRBV6-4|.|TRBJ1-1|.
CASSREGSKTEAFF
TGTGCCAGCAGCCGGGAGGGAAGTAAGACTGAAGCTTTCTTT
>TRBV3-1/TRBV3-2|.|TRBJ1-6|.
CASSPGVGIHSPLHF
TGTGCCAGCAGCCCGGGAGTAGGGATTCATTCACCCCTCCACTTT
>TRBV5-1|.|TRBJ1-2|.
CASSFGRPYGYTF
TGCGCCAGCAGCTTCGGCAGGCCCTATGGCTACACCTTC
>TRBV27|few|TRBJ1-2|.
CASSFQGTGGYTF
TGTGCCAGCAGTTTTCAAGGGACTGGTGGCTACACCTTC
>TRBV6-2/TRBV6-3|.|TRBJ2-3|TRBD2
CASSYFAGGPTDTQYF
TGTGCCAGCAGTTACTTCGCGGGGGGGCCGACAGATACGCAGTATTTT
>TRBV18|.|TRBJ1-1|TRBD1
CASSLQTGQGVTEAFF
TGTGCCAGCTCACTCCAGACGGGACAGGGCGTCACTGAAGCTTTCTTT
>TRBV5-1|.|TRBJ2-1|TRBD1
CASSFGQGLYNEQFF
TGCGCCAGCAGCTTCGGACAGGGTCTCTACAATGAGCAGTTCTTC
>TRBV29-1|.|TRBJ2-1|.
CSVSLVLGAGNEQFF
TGCAGCGTTTCCCTCGTATTGGGAGCAGGAAATGAGCAGTTCTTC
>TRBV7-2|once|TRBJ1-1|.
CASSLEQGTEAFF
TGTGCCAGCAGCTTGGAACAGGGCACCGAAGCTTTCTTT